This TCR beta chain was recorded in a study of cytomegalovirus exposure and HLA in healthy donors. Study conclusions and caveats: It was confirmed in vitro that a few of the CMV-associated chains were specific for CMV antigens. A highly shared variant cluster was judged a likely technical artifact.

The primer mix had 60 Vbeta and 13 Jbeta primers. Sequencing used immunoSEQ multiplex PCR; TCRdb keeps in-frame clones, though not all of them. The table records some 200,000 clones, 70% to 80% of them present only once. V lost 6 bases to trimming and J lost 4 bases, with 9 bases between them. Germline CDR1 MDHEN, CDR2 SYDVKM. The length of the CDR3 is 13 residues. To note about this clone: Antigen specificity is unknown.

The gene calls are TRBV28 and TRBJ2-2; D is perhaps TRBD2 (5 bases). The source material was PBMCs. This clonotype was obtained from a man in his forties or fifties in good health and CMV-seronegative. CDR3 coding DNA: TGTGCCAGCAGCCGGACTCCCACCGGGGAGCTGTTTTTT. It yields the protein CASSRTPTGELFF.